This T cell receptor beta chain comes out of a study of cytomegalovirus exposure and HLA in healthy donors. Study-wide points: Some TCR beta chains (164 of them) were listed as cytomegalovirus-associated.

Concerning this clone: Its antigen is unidentified.

Clones were read by immunoSEQ multiplex PCR, and TCRdb kept only the in-frame ones, dropping some. The sample consists of 95,000 to 150,000 clones, more than 75% of them appearing once. The receptor was isolated from a woman younger than 45 in good health and CMV-seronegative. The specimen sequenced was PBMCs.

The CDR3 is CASSQPEDRMNTEAFF. The CDR3, as DNA: TGCGCCAGCAGCCAACCAGAGGACAGGATGAACACTGAAGCTTTCTTT. V gene TRBV4-1 combines with J gene TRBJ1-1, with 7 bases matching TRBD1. CDR3 size: 16 residues. J gave up 0 bases and V 2 bases, and 6 bases lay outside the gene matches. Germline V lookup: CDR1 MGHRA, CDR2 YSYEKL.